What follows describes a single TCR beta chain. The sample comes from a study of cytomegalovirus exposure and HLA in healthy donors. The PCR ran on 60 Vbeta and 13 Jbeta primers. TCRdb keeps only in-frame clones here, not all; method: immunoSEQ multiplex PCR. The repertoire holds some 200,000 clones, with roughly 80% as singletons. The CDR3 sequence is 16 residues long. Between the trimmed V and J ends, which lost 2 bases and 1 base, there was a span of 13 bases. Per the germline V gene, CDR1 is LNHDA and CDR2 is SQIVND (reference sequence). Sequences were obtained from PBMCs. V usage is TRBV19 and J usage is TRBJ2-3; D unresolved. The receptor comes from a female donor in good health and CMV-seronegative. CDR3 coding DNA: TGTGCCAGTAGTATACGCTTATCCGAGGGCACAGATACGCAGTATTTT. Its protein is CASSIRLSEGTDTQYF.